Below, one T cell receptor beta chain is given with its context. This record comes from a study of blood T cell repertoires in COVID-19. The table came from immunoSEQ multiplex PCR; TCRdb's copy has only in-frame clones and leaves some out. This sample carries roughly 53,000 clones, approximately 90% of them seen once, and the ten largest clones take 3% to 4%. The TCR originated in a human donor in a cohort sampled during active COVID-19. Sequencing input: peripheral blood.

The CDR3, as DNA: TGTGCCAGCAGCAAAAGCCGGGGGTGGGAGACCCAGTACTTC. It encodes CASSKSRGWETQYF. V is TRBV7-8 and J is TRBJ2-5, with D perhaps TRBD2 (6 bases). This CDR3 has 14 residues. V was cut by 5 bases and J by 5 bases, with 15 bases left in between. From germline, CDR1 is SGHVS and CDR2 FQNEAQ.